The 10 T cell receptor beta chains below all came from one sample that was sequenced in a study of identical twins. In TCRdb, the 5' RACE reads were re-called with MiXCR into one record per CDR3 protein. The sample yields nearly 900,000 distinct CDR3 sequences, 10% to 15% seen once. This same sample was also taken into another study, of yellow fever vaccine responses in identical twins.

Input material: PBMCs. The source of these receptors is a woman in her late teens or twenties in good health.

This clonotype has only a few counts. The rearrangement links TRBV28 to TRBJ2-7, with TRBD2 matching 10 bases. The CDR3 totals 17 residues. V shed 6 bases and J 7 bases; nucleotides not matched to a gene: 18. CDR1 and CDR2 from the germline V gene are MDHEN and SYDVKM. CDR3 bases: TGTGCCAGCAGCCCTTCGCGGCTAGCGGGGGCCGGGGGGGAGCAGTACGTC. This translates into CASSPSRLAGAGGEQYV.

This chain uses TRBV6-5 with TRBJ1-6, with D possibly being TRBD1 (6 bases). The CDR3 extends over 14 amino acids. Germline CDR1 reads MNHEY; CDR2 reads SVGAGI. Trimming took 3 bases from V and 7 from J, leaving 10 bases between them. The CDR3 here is CASSYTGLNSPLHF. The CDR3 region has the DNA TGTGCCAGCAGTTATACAGGGTTGAATTCACCCCTCCACTTT.

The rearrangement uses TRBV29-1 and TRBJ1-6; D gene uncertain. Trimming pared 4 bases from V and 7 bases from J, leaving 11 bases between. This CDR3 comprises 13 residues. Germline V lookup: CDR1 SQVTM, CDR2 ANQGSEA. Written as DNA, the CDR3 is TGCAGCGTTGTCGTACAACCAAATTCACCCCTCCACTTT. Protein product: CSVVVQPNSPLHF.

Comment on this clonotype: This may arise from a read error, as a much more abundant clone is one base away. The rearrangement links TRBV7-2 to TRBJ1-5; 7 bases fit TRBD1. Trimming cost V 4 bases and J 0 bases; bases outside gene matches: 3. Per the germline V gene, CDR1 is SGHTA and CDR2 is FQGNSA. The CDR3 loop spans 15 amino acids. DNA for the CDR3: TGTGCCAGCAGCTCGGGGACAGCTAGCAATCAGCCCCAGCATTTT. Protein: CASSSGTASNQPQHF.

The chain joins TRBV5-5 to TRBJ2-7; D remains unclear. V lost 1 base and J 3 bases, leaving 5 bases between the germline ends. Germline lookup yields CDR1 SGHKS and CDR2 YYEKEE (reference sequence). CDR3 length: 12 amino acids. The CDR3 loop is CASSLWSYEQYF. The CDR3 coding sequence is TGTGCCAGCAGCTTGTGGAGCTACGAGCAGTACTTC.

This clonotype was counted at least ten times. Here the CDR3 reads CASSLREAYNEQFF. CDR3 nucleotide sequence: TGCGCCAGCAGCTTACGGGAGGCCTACAATGAGCAGTTCTTC. The chain has TRBV5-1 and TRBJ2-1, with 7 nucleotides matching TRBD2. From germline, CDR1 is SGHRS and CDR2 YFSETQ. V was clipped by 2 bases and J by 2 bases; unmatched bases: 1. CDR3 length: 14 amino acids.

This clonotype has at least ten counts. DNA for the CDR3: TGTGCCAGCAGTTTAGAGGCAGTGCCCAACACTGAAGCTTTCTTT. As protein: CASSLEAVPNTEAFF. The gene calls are TRBV12-3 or TRBV12-4 and TRBJ1-1; D remains ambiguous. CDR3 length: 15 amino acids. The V end lost 1 base, the J end lost 2 bases, and 11 bases lay between the germline ends.

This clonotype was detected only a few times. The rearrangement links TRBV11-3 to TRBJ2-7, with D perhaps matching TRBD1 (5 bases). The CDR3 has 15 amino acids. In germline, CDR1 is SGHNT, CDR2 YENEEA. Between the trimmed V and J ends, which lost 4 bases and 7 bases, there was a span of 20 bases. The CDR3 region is CASSSPGVGLGEQYF. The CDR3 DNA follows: TGTGCCAGCAGCTCACCTGGGGTGGGGCTCGGTGAGCAGTACTTC.

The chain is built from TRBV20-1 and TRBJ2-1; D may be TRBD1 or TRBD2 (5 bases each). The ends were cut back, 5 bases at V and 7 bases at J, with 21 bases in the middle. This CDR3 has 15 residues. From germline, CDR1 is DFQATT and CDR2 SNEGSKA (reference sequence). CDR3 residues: CSAPWGSWGSNEQFF. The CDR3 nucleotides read TGCAGTGCTCCCTGGGGGAGTTGGGGTTCGAATGAGCAGTTCTTC.

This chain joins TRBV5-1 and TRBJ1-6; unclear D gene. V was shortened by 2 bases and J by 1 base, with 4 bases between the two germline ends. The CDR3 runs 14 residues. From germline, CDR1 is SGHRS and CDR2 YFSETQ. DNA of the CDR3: TGCGCCAGCAGCTTCGAGTCCTATAATTCACCCCTCCACTTT. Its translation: CASSFESYNSPLHF.